Listed below are T cell receptor beta chains from one sample, sequenced in a study of blood T cell repertoires in COVID-19. The data were produced by immunoSEQ multiplex PCR, yet TCRdb's version contains in-frame clones alone and is incomplete. The sample has 250,000 to 300,000 clones, over 75% seen once; the top ten hold roughly a sixth. The sequenced material came from PBMCs or T cells enriched from blood (not recorded which). Every receptor here comes from a man aged 18 to 35 who had recovered from COVID-19. The CDR3 runs from the conserved cysteine through the conserved F or W. D genes are given only for firm matches. Size is omitted from some rows. Given values are once, few, many or a class for expanded clones.

V: TRBV28
D: TRBD1
size: NA
J: TRBJ2-7
CDR3: CASSSQWTGESYEQYF
DNA: TGTGCCAGCAGTTCCCAGTGGACAGGGGAATCCTACGAGCAGTACTTC

V: TRBV7-2
D: TRBD2
size: NA
J: TRBJ2-3
CDR3: CASSRTSGRYDTQYF
DNA: TGTGCCAGCAGCCGGACTAGCGGGAGGTACGATACGCAGTATTTT

V: TRBV11-3
D: NA
size: NA
J: TRBJ1-2
CDR3: CASRDPGERAYGYTF
DNA: TGTGCCAGCAGAGACCCGGGGGAAAGGGCGTATGGCTACACCTTC

V: TRBV3-1/TRBV3-2
D: NA
size: few
J: TRBJ2-6
CDR3: CASSQGGAGANVLTF
DNA: TGTGCCAGCAGCCAAGGGGGGGCTGGGGCCAACGTCCTGACTTTC

V: TRBV7-9
D: NA
size: NA
J: TRBJ1-2
CDR3: CASSPGAPGDYTF
DNA: TGTGCCAGCAGCCCCGGGGCGCCGGGGGACTACACCTTC

V: TRBV5-4
D: NA
size: NA
J: TRBJ2-7
CDR3: CASSLGIGPDYEQYF
DNA: TGTGCCAGCAGCTTGGGAATTGGGCCAGACTACGAGCAGTACTTC

V: TRBV14
D: TRBD2
size: few
J: TRBJ2-2
CDR3: CASSSRSRGGNTGELFF
DNA: TGTGCCAGCAGCTCTCGCAGCCGGGGGGGCAACACCGGGGAGCTGTTTTTT

V: TRBV3-1/TRBV3-2
D: NA
size: NA
J: TRBJ1-5
CDR3: CASSHGQQQPQHF
DNA: TGTGCCAGCAGCCACGGACAGCAACAGCCCCAGCATTTT

V: TRBV5-1
D: NA
size: NA
J: TRBJ2-5
CDR3: CASSSILGHQETQYF
DNA: TGCGCCAGCAGTTCCATACTAGGGCACCAAGAGACCCAGTACTTC

V: TRBV19
D: NA
size: NA
J: TRBJ2-2
CDR3: CASSIGFLAGELFF
DNA: TGTGCCAGTAGTATAGGTTTTCTAGCCGGGGAGCTGTTTTTT

V: TRBV21-1
D: NA
size: NA
J: TRBJ1-1
CDR3: CASSKDPSRENTEAFF
DNA: TGTGCCAGCAGCAAGGACCCGTCCAGGGAGAACACTGAAGCTTTCTTT

V: TRBV24-1
D: NA
size: NA
J: TRBJ2-1
CDR3: CATSDFPDRYNEQFF
DNA: TGTGCCACCAGTGATTTTCCCGACAGATACAATGAGCAGTTCTTC

V: TRBV25-1
D: NA
size: NA
J: TRBJ1-5
CDR3: CASSEGGAGQPQHF
DNA: TGTGCCAGCAGTGAAGGGGGCGCGGGTCAGCCCCAGCATTTT

V: TRBV30
D: NA
size: NA
J: TRBJ2-7
CDR3: CAWSGQGGYYEQYF
DNA: TGTGCCTGGAGTGGGCAGGGGGGATACTACGAGCAGTACTTC

V: TRBV6-5
D: NA
size: NA
J: TRBJ1-2
CDR3: CASSLEAGFGYTF
DNA: TGTGCCAGCAGTTTGGAGGCAGGATTCGGCTACACCTTC

V: TRBV24-1
D: NA
size: NA
J: TRBJ1-2
CDR3: CATSDLQAGGYTF
DNA: TGTGCCACCAGTGATTTGCAGGCCGGCGGCTACACCTTC

V: TRBV28
D: TRBD1
size: NA
J: TRBJ1-2
CDR3: CASSLVQGQGYGYTF
DNA: TGTGCCAGCAGTTTAGTCCAGGGACAGGGTTATGGCTACACCTTC

V: TRBV27
D: TRBD1
size: NA
J: TRBJ1-2
CDR3: CASSLNGQGAGANYGYTF
DNA: TGTGCCAGCAGTCTAAACGGACAGGGGGCCGGAGCTAACTATGGCTACACCTTC

V: TRBV5-8
D: TRBD2
size: NA
J: TRBJ2-3
CDR3: CASGVAGPTDTQYF
DNA: TGTGCCAGCGGGGTAGCGGGGCCCACAGATACGCAGTATTTT

V: TRBV3-1/TRBV3-2
D: TRBD1
size: NA
J: TRBJ1-2
CDR3: CASSQDGTEYGYTF
DNA: TGTGCCAGCAGCCAAGATGGGACAGAGTATGGCTACACCTTC

V: TRBV10-3
D: NA
size: NA
J: TRBJ2-5
CDR3: CAISRGQETQYF
DNA: TGTGCCATCAGCCGGGGGCAAGAGACCCAGTACTTC

V: TRBV28
D: NA
size: NA
J: TRBJ1-2
CDR3: CASSFGVQGYGYTF
DNA: TGTGCCAGCAGTTTTGGGGTCCAGGGATATGGCTACACCTTC

V: TRBV5-4
D: TRBD1
size: few
J: TRBJ2-7
CDR3: CASSLGQGSYEQYF
DNA: TGTGCCAGCAGCTTGGGACAGGGATCCTACGAGCAGTACTTC

V: TRBV6-5
D: NA
size: NA
J: TRBJ2-1
CDR3: CASNLEVVNEQFF
DNA: TGTGCCAGCAATTTAGAGGTCGTCAATGAGCAGTTCTTC

V: TRBV11-2
D: NA
size: NA
J: TRBJ1-3
CDR3: CASSLSGIESGNTIYF
DNA: TGTGCCAGCAGCTTATCGGGGATAGAGTCTGGAAACACCATATATTTT

V: TRBV19
D: NA
size: NA
J: TRBJ1-4
CDR3: CASSQTVTNEKLFF
DNA: TGTGCCAGTAGCCAGACAGTAACTAATGAAAAACTGTTTTTT

V: TRBV19
D: NA
size: NA
J: TRBJ2-5
CDR3: CASSITQGIGETQYF
DNA: TGTGCCAGTAGTATTACCCAGGGGATAGGGGAGACCCAGTACTTC

V: TRBV14
D: TRBD2
size: NA
J: TRBJ2-1
CDR3: CASSSPGTSGGNEQFF
DNA: TGTGCCAGCAGCTCCCCCGGGACTAGCGGAGGCAATGAGCAGTTCTTC

V: TRBV10-3
D: TRBD1
size: NA
J: TRBJ1-6
CDR3: CAISTGDVENSPLHF
DNA: TGTGCCATCAGCACAGGGGATGTGGAAAATTCACCCCTCCACTTT

V: TRBV6-4
D: TRBD1
size: few
J: TRBJ2-1
CDR3: CASSMGQGRYNEQFF
DNA: TGTGCCAGCAGTATGGGACAGGGACGTTACAATGAGCAGTTCTTC

V: TRBV18
D: TRBD2
size: NA
J: TRBJ2-4
CDR3: CASSSLAGLGLTKNIQYF
DNA: TGTGCCAGCTCATCACTAGCGGGTCTGGGGCTGACCAAAAACATTCAGTACTTC

V: TRBV27
D: TRBD1
size: NA
J: TRBJ2-2
CDR3: CASSLGQTAGELFF
DNA: TGTGCCAGCAGTTTGGGACAGACGGCCGGGGAGCTGTTTTTT

V: TRBV10-1
D: NA
size: once
J: TRBJ1-6
CDR3: CASSRGYNSPLHF
DNA: TGCGCCAGCAGTCGGGGTTATAATTCACCCCTCCACTTT

V: TRBV27
D: NA
size: NA
J: TRBJ1-2
CDR3: CASSPDRGIGDYGYTF
DNA: TGTGCCAGCAGTCCCGACCGGGGGATTGGGGACTATGGCTACACCTTC

V: TRBV19
D: NA
size: NA
J: TRBJ1-1
CDR3: CASSVTGSPEAFF
DNA: TGTGCCAGTAGTGTTACGGGGAGTCCTGAAGCTTTCTTT

V: TRBV15
D: TRBD1
size: NA
J: TRBJ2-5
CDR3: CATSRDRGQGGQETQYF
DNA: TGTGCCACCAGCAGAGATAGGGGACAGGGAGGCCAAGAGACCCAGTACTTC

V: TRBV30
D: TRBD1
size: once
J: TRBJ2-6
CDR3: CAWRTGHSGANVLTF
DNA: TGTGCCTGGAGGACAGGGCACTCTGGGGCCAACGTCCTGACTTTC

V: TRBV30
D: NA
size: NA
J: TRBJ2-2
CDR3: CAWRQGLHTGELFF
DNA: TGTGCCTGGCGCCAGGGCCTTCACACCGGGGAGCTGTTTTTT

V: TRBV10-3
D: TRBD1
size: NA
J: TRBJ2-6
CDR3: CAISPGTATSGANVLTF
DNA: TGTGCCATCAGTCCAGGGACAGCGACCTCTGGGGCCAACGTCCTGACTTTC

V: TRBV19
D: NA
size: NA
J: TRBJ1-2
CDR3: CASSPGFYGYTF
DNA: TGTGCCAGTAGTCCAGGGTTCTATGGCTACACCTTC

V: TRBV5-1
D: NA
size: NA
J: TRBJ1-1
CDR3: CASSLVAGTRNTEAFF
DNA: TGCGCCAGCAGCTTGGTGGCAGGGACTAGGAACACTGAAGCTTTCTTT

V: TRBV7-8
D: TRBD1
size: NA
J: TRBJ1-2
CDR3: CASSHDRVSGYTF
DNA: TGTGCCAGCAGTCATGACAGGGTATCTGGCTACACCTTC

V: TRBV11-2
D: NA
size: NA
J: TRBJ2-7
CDR3: CASSQEPRGYEQYF
DNA: TGTGCCAGCAGCCAAGAGCCCAGGGGCTACGAGCAGTACTTC

V: TRBV5-1
D: TRBD2
size: NA
J: TRBJ2-2
CDR3: CASSVLAGDPTGELFF
DNA: TGCGCCAGCAGCGTACTAGCGGGGGACCCGACCGGGGAGCTGTTTTTT

V: TRBV27
D: TRBD1
size: NA
J: TRBJ1-1
CDR3: CASSFGTGGARNTEAFF
DNA: TGTGCCAGCAGTTTTGGGACAGGGGGCGCGAGGAACACTGAAGCTTTCTTT

V: TRBV5-4
D: NA
size: NA
J: TRBJ2-1
CDR3: CATPARDLYNEQFF
DNA: TGTGCCACCCCAGCCCGGGACTTATACAATGAGCAGTTCTTC

V: TRBV7-9
D: NA
size: few
J: TRBJ1-1
CDR3: CASSAGTEPFEAFF
DNA: TGTGCCAGCAGCGCCGGGACTGAACCGTTCGAAGCTTTCTTT

V: TRBV4-2
D: TRBD2
size: few
J: TRBJ2-7
CDR3: CASSQGASGANYEQYF
DNA: TGTGCCAGCAGCCAAGGGGCTAGCGGGGCCAACTACGAGCAGTACTTC

V: TRBV4-1
D: NA
size: once
J: TRBJ1-5
CDR3: CASSQVQENQPQHF
DNA: TGCGCCAGCAGCCAAGTACAGGAGAATCAGCCCCAGCATTTT

V: TRBV27
D: TRBD2
size: NA
J: TRBJ2-7
CDR3: CASSPGGSYEQYF
DNA: TGTGCCAGCAGCCCGGGGGGCTCCTACGAGCAGTACTTC

V: TRBV5-4
D: NA
size: NA
J: TRBJ1-2
CDR3: CASSFGQGGYGYTF
DNA: TGTGCCAGCAGCTTTGGTCAGGGCGGCTATGGCTACACCTTC

V: TRBV4-1
D: TRBD1
size: NA
J: TRBJ1-6
CDR3: CASSQDGQGALALHF
DNA: TGCGCCAGCAGCCAAGATGGACAGGGGGCCCTCGCCCTCCACTTT

V: TRBV7-2
D: TRBD2
size: NA
J: TRBJ2-7
CDR3: CASSLRGSGRYEQYF
DNA: TGTGCCAGCAGCTTAAGAGGTAGCGGGAGATACGAGCAGTACTTC